This passage covers 11 T cell receptor beta chains from one sample sequenced in a study of T cell repertoires in cytomegalovirus infection. TCRdb ran MiXCR on the reads and lists one entry per CDR3 protein. The sample holds 200,000 to 300,000 distinct CDR3 sequences, about 13% seen once. The source material was PBMCs. These receptors were taken from a human donor in good health (CMV status not recorded). Some clones in this sample may be carry-over from other donors' samples.

The J gene is TRBJ2-3, the V gene TRBV5-5; D gene unclear. Trimming left V 7 bases short and J 3 bases short, with 18 bases between. The CDR3 spans 15 residues. Looked up from germline, CDR1 is SGHKS and CDR2 is YYEKEE (reference sequence). The CDR3 loop reads CASFQSSLGTDTQYF. CDR3 DNA: TGTGCCAGCTTCCAGTCCTCCCTTGGGACAGATACGCAGTATTTT.

There are many counts of this clonotype. The gene calls are TRBV24-1 and TRBJ1-5; no reliable D call. The CDR3 totals 14 residues. Germline CDR1 KGHDR, CDR2 SFDVKD. The V gene lost 2 bases and the J gene lost 3 bases, with 7 bases spanning the gap. The CDR3 region is CATSDSRDNQPQHF. CDR3 nucleotides: TGTGCCACCAGTGATTCGAGGGACAATCAGCCCCAGCATTTT.

Only a few counts were recorded for this clonotype. The chain links TRBV25-1 to TRBJ1-6, with a possible D match to TRBD1 (6 bases). Trimming left V 7 bases short and J 5 bases short, with 12 bases between. The V gene's germline CDR1 is MGHDK and CDR2 SYGVNS. The CDR3 sequence is 14 residues long. The CDR3 DNA follows: TGTGCCAGCAAGCCGGACAGTGATAATTCACCCCTCCACTTT. Its protein is CASKPDSDNSPLHF.

This clonotype showed up many times. V usage is TRBV7-2 and J usage is TRBJ1-5, with D tentatively TRBD1 (5 bases). The CDR3 sequence is 13 residues long. Germline V gene data show CDR1 as SGHTA and CDR2 as FQGNSA. V was pared by 2 bases and J by 11 bases, with 13 bases between. DNA for the CDR3: TGTGCCAGCAGCTTAACACAGGAGTTGGCCCAGCATTTT. It is translated as CASSLTQELAQHF.

The V gene is TRBV20-1, the J gene TRBJ2-3; D is unresolved. This CDR3 comprises 13 residues. Trimming pared 0 bases from V and 5 bases from J, leaving 9 bases between. Germline V gene lookup returns CDR1 DFQATT and CDR2 SNEGSKA (reference sequence). The CDR3 bases are TGCAGTGCTAGAGACCCAGATCGAGATACGCAGTATTTT. The encoded protein is CSARDPDRDTQYF.

This clonotype was picked up many times. This rearrangement joins TRBV5-4 to TRBJ2-3; TRBD1 matches at 7 bases. This CDR3 has 15 amino acids. Germline CDR1 is SGHNT and CDR2 is YYREEE (reference sequence). V was clipped by 3 bases and J by 3 bases; unmatched bases: 7. Here the CDR3 reads CASSSGPRGTDTQYF. As DNA, the CDR3 is TGTGCCAGCAGCTCGGGCCCCAGGGGGACAGATACGCAGTATTTT.

This clonotype was recorded a few times. The chain couples TRBV15 to TRBJ2-3; 12 bases fit TRBD2. This CDR3 region has 15 residues. V shed 2 bases, J shed 4 bases, and the junction held 1 base outside the gene matches. The germline gives CDR1 LNHNV, CDR2 YYDKDF (reference sequence). The CDR3 reads CATSRWTSGADTQYF. The CDR3 bases are TGTGCCACCAGCAGATGGACTAGCGGGGCAGATACGCAGTATTTT.

This clonotype was seen more than once but under ten times. The chain combines TRBV29-1 with TRBJ1-1, with D hard to call. Germline V CDR1 and CDR2: SQVTM, ANQGSEA. CDR3 length equals 11 residues. V gave up 5 bases and J gave up 2 bases, with 6 bases separating them. CDR3 sequence (DNA): TGCAGCGTTCTGGTAAACACTGAAGCTTTCTTT. Encoded protein: CSVLVNTEAFF.

The V and J genes are TRBV5-1 and TRBJ2-3; D is unclear. Germline V lookup: CDR1 SGHRS, CDR2 YFSETQ. The V and J ends lost 4 bases and 4 bases respectively, with 19 bases between them. This CDR3 spans 16 amino acids. Here the CDR3 reads CASSPTARSLSDTQYF. DNA for the CDR3: TGCGCCAGCAGCCCGACCGCCCGGAGTTTATCAGATACGCAGTATTTT. Full variable domain (missing parts from reference TRBV5-1 and TRBJ2-3): KAGVTQTPRYLIKTRGQQVTLSCSPISGHRSVSWYQQTPGQGLQFLFEYFSETQRNKGNFPGRFSGRQFSNSRSEMNVSTLELGDSALYLCASSPTARSLSDTQYFGPGTRLTVL.

This clonotype appeared many times. V usage is TRBV7-2 and J usage is TRBJ2-5; D may be TRBD2 (5 bases). The CDR3 runs 13 residues. Germline loops: CDR1 SGHTA, CDR2 FQGNSA. V lost 2 bases and J 5 bases, leaving 9 bases between the germline ends. CDR3 amino acids: CASSLWRGETQYF. The CDR3 region has the DNA TGTGCCAGCAGCTTATGGAGAGGGGAGACCCAGTACTTC.

This clonotype was detected many times. The chain recombines TRBV19 with TRBJ1-1; D is unresolved. This CDR3 contains 13 residues. The V gene's germline CDR1 is LNHDA and CDR2 SQIVND (reference sequence). Trimming stripped 3 bases from V and 5 bases from J, with 10 bases between. CDR3 loop: CASSIFRYTEAFF. The CDR3 nucleotides read TGTGCCAGTAGTATCTTCAGGTATACTGAAGCTTTCTTT.